Listed here are 12 T cell receptor beta chains from one sample, sequenced in a study of blood T cells in healthy people across ages (dated by TCRdb to the mid-2010s). Library prep was done by 5' RACE. The reads were generated on an Illumina HiSeq 2500. A second PCR of about 7 to 12 cycles was run with a J-beta primer mix and a sample-barcoded 5' primer. TCRdb cleaned the public reads at Q25 with fastp, built clones with MiXCR and kept in-frame beta chains. For every CDR3 protein sequence, its rows merge into one entry that carries the most common genes and DNA. The sample table contains hundreds of thousands of distinct CDR3 sequences; only one count was recorded for around half of them. The biggest ten clones account for roughly a third of the sample. Sequencing input: blood. The receptor set was obtained from a woman in her sixties or seventies in good health.

The gene calls are TRBV7-3 and TRBJ2-3; 12 bases align to TRBD1. The CDR3 runs to 16 residues. The germline V gene encodes CDR1 SGHTA and CDR2 FQGTGA. Trimming at V came to 3 bases and at J to 5 bases, leaving 6 bases not matched to a gene. CDR3 sequence: CASSFGTGGLRDTQYF. In DNA, the CDR3 is TGTGCCAGCAGCTTCGGGACAGGGGGCTTGAGAGATACGCAGTATTTT.

The V call is TRBV12-3 or TRBV12-4, the J call TRBJ2-1, with D perhaps being TRBD1 or TRBD2 (6 bases each). The CDR3 is made up of 15 amino acids. V lost 3 bases and J 7 bases, leaving 16 bases between the germline ends. CDR3 sequence: CASSLGGWGLNEQFF. As DNA, the CDR3 is TGTGCCAGCAGTTTGGGGGGCTGGGGTTTGAATGAGCAGTTCTTC.

Points on this clonotype: Compared with germline, one end of the junction differs, possibly owing to a read error. This chain uses TRBV27 with TRBJ2-1; 10 bases map to TRBD1. Germline V gene sequence: CDR1 MNHEY, CDR2 SMNVEV (reference sequence). The CDR3 length is 17 residues. The CDR3 is CASSHHLGGQGNNERFF. The CDR3 DNA sequence: TGTGCCAGCAGCCACCATTTAGGGGGACAGGGGAACAATGAGCGGTTCTTC.

The genes are TRBV29-1 and TRBJ2-1; TRBD2 agrees at 9 bases. The end of the DNA aligns better with TRBJ2-7, so the J call may be wrong. The germline V gene encodes CDR1 SQVTM and CDR2 ANQGSEA. The CDR3 spans 15 residues. The CDR3 DNA follows: TGCAGCGTTGGGGCTCTAGCGGGGTCCTACAATGAGCAGTACTTC. Protein product: CSVGALAGSYNEQYF.

The chain couples TRBV29-1 to TRBJ2-7, with D perhaps matching TRBD2 (6 bases). The J call could be wrong; TRBJ2-5 is a better fit for the DNA end. The length of the CDR3 is 16 residues. Germline lookup yields CDR1 SQVTM and CDR2 ANQGSEA. The CDR3 DNA sequence: TGCAGCGTTGACAACCCCCAGCGGAGGGTGGGAGAGACCCAGTACTTC. This gives the protein CSVDNPQRRVGETQYF.

As to this clonotype: One junction end does not reproduce the germline sequence, and a read error may be involved. The rearrangement joins TRBV6-5 to TRBJ1-4; 9 bases agree with TRBD1. Germline CDR1 and CDR2: MNHEY and SVGAGI. This CDR3 has 15 residues. The CDR3 DNA follows: TGTGCCAGCAGCACCACAGGGGGCACTAAGGAAAAACTGTTTTTT. It encodes CASSTTGGTKEKLFF.

The gene calls are TRBV24-1 and TRBJ1-1; D remains ambiguous. The CDR3 extends over 12 amino acids. CDR1 and CDR2 from the germline V gene are KGHDR and SFDVKD. The V and J ends lost 4 bases and 3 bases respectively, with 5 bases between them. CDR3 coding DNA: TGTGCCACCAGTGAGTGGGACACTGAAGCTTTCTTT. The encoded protein is CATSEWDTEAFF.

This chain uses TRBV29-1 with TRBJ2-3; a possible D gene is TRBD1 (5 bases). The germline CDR1 and CDR2 sequences are SQVTM and ANQGSEA. The CDR3 totals 14 residues. CDR3 nucleotide sequence: TGCAGTACTAAAGACAGTTATAGCACAGATACGCAGTATTTT. This sequence encodes CSTKDSYSTDTQYF.

The rearrangement joins TRBV28 to TRBJ1-1; D is undetermined. CDR1 is MDHEN and CDR2 is SYDVKM in the germline V gene. V was clipped by 2 bases and J by 4 bases, with 8 bases between them. This CDR3 contains 13 residues. CDR3 DNA: TGTGCCAGCAGTTTAGTAGGTCGCACTGAAGCTTTCTTT. As protein: CASSLVGRTEAFF.

The V and J genes are TRBV7-9 and TRBJ2-3; D may correspond to TRBD1 or TRBD2 (5 bases each). The CDR3 extends over 17 amino acids. V lost 0 bases to trimming and J lost 6 bases, with 19 bases between them. Germline lookup yields CDR1 SEHNR and CDR2 FQNEAQ (reference sequence). For the CDR3, the DNA is TGTGCCAGCAGCTTAGCAACAGGAGCCGGGGCGAGGGATACGCAGTATTTT. Translated: CASSLATGAGARDTQYF.

This clonotype appeared once. The genes are TRBV6-2 or TRBV6-3 and TRBJ2-1; 8 nucleotides match TRBD2. Looked up from germline, CDR1 is MNHEY and CDR2 is SVGEGT. The CDR3 is 19 residues long. V lost 0 bases, J lost 5 bases, and 15 bases stayed unmatched. The CDR3 is CASSYSRLAGRSIDNEQFF. CDR3 in DNA: TGTGCCAGCAGTTACTCGAGGTTAGCGGGGAGGAGCATAGACAATGAGCAGTTCTTC.

The table lists this clonotype with a few counts. The chain has TRBV7-2 and TRBJ2-7, with 11 bases matching TRBD2. V lost 3 bases, J lost 6 bases, and 1 base stayed unmatched. The CDR3 has 13 amino acids. Germline CDR1 is SGHTA and CDR2 is FQGNSA. CDR3 protein: CASSFGLAGEQYF. In DNA, the CDR3 is TGTGCCAGCAGCTTCGGACTAGCGGGCGAGCAGTACTTC.